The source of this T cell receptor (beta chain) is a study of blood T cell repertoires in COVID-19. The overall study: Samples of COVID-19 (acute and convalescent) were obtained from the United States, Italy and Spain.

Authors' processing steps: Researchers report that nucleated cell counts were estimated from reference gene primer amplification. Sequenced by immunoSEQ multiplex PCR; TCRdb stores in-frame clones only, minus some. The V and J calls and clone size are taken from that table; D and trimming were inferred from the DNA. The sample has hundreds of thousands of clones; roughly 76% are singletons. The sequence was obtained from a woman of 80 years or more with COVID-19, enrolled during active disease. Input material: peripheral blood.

DNA of the CDR3: TGCGCCAGCAGCCAAGGGAGGGGACAGGGGGCTAAGGGTGAAAAACTGTTTTTT. Translated: CASSQGRGQGAKGEKLFF. V usage is TRBV4-3 and J usage is TRBJ1-4; 12 bases agree with TRBD1. The CDR3 length is 18 residues. The trim removed 1 base at V and 7 bases at J, leaving 10 bases unmatched. Germline CDR1 reads LGHNA; CDR2 reads YSLEER.